One and the same sample provided the 21 T cell receptor beta chains below, sequenced in a study of blood T cell repertoires in COVID-19. Sequenced by immunoSEQ multiplex PCR; TCRdb stores in-frame clones only, minus some. Among a few hundred thousand clones listed, nearly 90% were seen once. Sequenced sample: PBMCs or T cells enriched from blood (not recorded which). The origin of the receptors is a young woman with acute COVID-19.

This clone has just a few counts. The chain uses TRBV11-2 and TRBJ2-1; 8 bases match TRBD2. The germline V gene has CDR1 SGHAT and CDR2 FQNNGV. V lost 5 bases, J lost 7 bases, and 13 bases stayed unmatched. The CDR3 has 16 amino acids. Here the CDR3 DNA reads TGTGCCAGCAGCCCACGGACTAGCTGGAGTGGTAATGAGCAGTTCTTC. It encodes CASSPRTSWSGNEQFF.

The CDR3 nucleotides are TGTGCCAGCACCCCCCAGGGGATCTACAATGAGCAGTTCTTC. This codes for CASTPQGIYNEQFF. V usage is TRBV6-6 and J usage is TRBJ2-1, with D possibly being TRBD1 (6 bases). Between the trimmed V and J ends, which lost 7 bases and 3 bases, there was a span of 13 bases. The germline V gene encodes CDR1 MNHNY and CDR2 SVGAGI (reference sequence). The CDR3 is 14 amino acids.

V and J are TRBV18 and TRBJ2-7, with 13 bases aligning to TRBD2. The CDR3 runs to 17 residues. The germline CDR1 and CDR2 sequences are KGHSH and LQKENI. V dropped 2 bases and J dropped 7; count of bases not matched to a gene: 11. CDR3 sequence (DNA): TGTGCCAGCTCACCATTAGAGACTAGCGGGAGGCCGGGGGAGCAGTACTTC. Its translation: CASSPLETSGRPGEQYF.

The rearrangement uses TRBV9 and TRBJ1-6, with a tentative D call TRBD1 (5 bases). Germline lookup yields CDR1 SGDLS and CDR2 YYNGEE. The CDR3 runs to 17 residues. Trimming took off 0 bases at V and 0 bases at J, with 10 bases between the two ends. As DNA, the CDR3 is TGTGCCAGCAGCGTAGCGGACATGAGCTCCTATAATTCACCCCTCCACTTT. It specifies CASSVADMSSYNSPLHF.

The sample holds one count of this clone. This chain connects TRBV19 to TRBJ2-7; D is possibly TRBD2 (6 bases). There are 14 residues in the CDR3. CDR1 is LNHDA, CDR2 SQIVND, per germline (reference sequence). V lost 7 bases and J 5 bases, leaving 18 bases between the germline ends. The chain's CDR3 is CASMGRTSSDEQYF. CDR3 bases: TGTGCCAGTATGGGGCGAACTAGCAGCGACGAGCAGTACTTC.

This clone was seen a single time. At one end, the junction sequence differs from germline, possibly due to a read error. This chain connects TRBV6-1 to TRBJ1-2; 7 bases align to TRBD1. CDR1 and CDR2 (germline): MNHNS, SASEGT. This CDR3 is built from 16 residues. The DNA for the CDR3 is TGTGCCAGCAGCGAAGGTCGCAGGACAGGTGTACTGGGCTACACCTTC. It encodes CASSEGRRTGVLGYTF.

V and J are TRBV11-2 and TRBJ2-2, with D possibly being TRBD2 (6 bases). Trimming pared 8 bases from V and 0 bases from J, leaving 10 bases between. Germline V lookup: CDR1 SGHAT, CDR2 FQNNGV. This CDR3 is built from 14 residues. In DNA, the CDR3 is TGTGCCAGCGCCGGGACTCCGAACACCGGGGAGCTGTTTTTT. This sequence encodes CASAGTPNTGELFF.

This rearrangement joins TRBV28 to TRBJ2-1; 9 bases agree with TRBD1. The germline gives CDR1 MDHEN, CDR2 SYDVKM. The V segment lost 5 bases and the J segment 0 bases; nucleotides outside the gene matches: 5. The CDR3 has 16 residues. The CDR3 DNA follows: TGTGCCAGCAGTCCCTTGGGACAGGGCTCCTACAATGAGCAGTTCTTC. As protein: CASSPLGQGSYNEQFF.

This clone was recorded only once. The chain joins TRBV3-1 (or the pseudogene TRBV3-2) to TRBJ2-1; no clear D. Trimming pared 2 bases from V and 13 bases from J, leaving 9 bases between. Germline CDR1 LGHDT, CDR2 YNNKEL (reference sequence). This CDR3 spans 11 amino acids. This CDR3 reads CASSQLDSQFF. The CDR3 region has the DNA TGTGCCAGCAGCCAACTAGATTCCCAGTTCTTC.

This clone came up once. The chain carries TRBV25-1 and TRBJ2-7; TRBD2 is a possible D gene (6 bases). The V end was cut by 4 bases, the J end by 6 bases, with 16 bases between. CDR1 and CDR2 from the germline V gene are MGHDK and SYGVNS. The CDR3 is 14 residues long. CDR3 protein: CASSVRDGGVEQYF. For the CDR3, the DNA is TGTGCCAGCAGTGTCAGGGACGGGGGTGTCGAGCAGTACTTC.

The gene calls are TRBV19 and TRBJ2-6, with 9 nucleotides matching TRBD1. The CDR3 loop spans 19 amino acids. V was clipped by 6 bases and J by 2 bases; unmatched bases: 14. Germline-derived CDR1 and CDR2 are LNHDA and SQIVND (reference sequence). The CDR3 bases are TGTGCCAGTAGGCCAAAAACCGGGACAGGGCTGGCTGGGGCCAACGTCCTGACTTTC. It translates to CASRPKTGTGLAGANVLTF.

The chain recombines TRBV9 with TRBJ2-3; tentatively, D is TRBD2 (6 bases). Germline values: CDR1 SGDLS, CDR2 YYNGEE. With 4 bases removed from V and 6 bases from J, the gap between germline ends came to 15 bases. The CDR3 is 14 amino acids. DNA of the CDR3: TGTGCCAGCAGCTCCAGGACTACCTCCGATACGCAGTATTTT. Its protein product is CASSSRTTSDTQYF.

The chain combines TRBV5-1 with TRBJ2-7, with D perhaps TRBD1 (6 bases). The ends were cut back, 3 bases at V and 2 bases at J, with 12 bases in the middle. Germline lookup yields CDR1 SGHRS and CDR2 YFSETQ. The CDR3 has 14 residues. The CDR3 loop is CASSSDRSTYEQYF. CDR3 DNA: TGCGCCAGCAGCTCCGACAGGTCCACCTACGAGCAGTACTTC.

The rearrangement joins TRBV6-5 to TRBJ1-1; TRBD1 might be the D (5 bases). Trimming took off 5 bases at V and 2 bases at J, with 9 bases between the two ends. Germline V lookup: CDR1 MNHEY, CDR2 SVGAGI. The CDR3 has 13 amino acids. The CDR3 loop is CASSMTANTEAFF. The CDR3 nucleotides read TGTGCCAGCAGTATGACAGCAAACACTGAAGCTTTCTTT.

The chain combines TRBV10-1 with TRBJ2-3; D perhaps matches TRBD2 (6 bases). Germline values: CDR1 WNHNN, CDR2 SYGVQD (reference sequence). V was cut by 0 bases and J by 3 bases, with 10 bases left in between. This CDR3 is built from 15 residues. For the CDR3, the DNA is TGCGCCAGCAGTGAGTCGAAGGCGGGGACAGATACGCAGTATTTT. Translating gives CASSESKAGTDTQYF.

This chain connects TRBV27 to TRBJ1-6; a possible D gene is TRBD1 (6 bases). The V gene lost 5 bases and the J gene lost 9 bases, with 14 bases spanning the gap. The V gene's germline CDR1 is MNHEY and CDR2 SMNVEV (reference sequence). This CDR3 is built from 14 residues. The CDR3 sequence is CASSQRGSISPLHF. CDR3 sequence (DNA): TGTGCCAGCAGTCAAAGGGGGTCAATTTCACCCCTCCACTTT.

The chain uses TRBV7-8 and TRBJ2-5; TRBD2 matches at 8 bases. Germline V gene lookup returns CDR1 SGHVS and CDR2 FQNEAQ. This CDR3 has 14 residues. J gave up 5 bases and V 5 bases, and 7 bases lay outside the gene matches. CDR3 sequence reads: CASSIFRGGETQYF. CDR3 in DNA: TGTGCCAGCAGCATATTCCGGGGGGGGGAGACCCAGTACTTC.

The genes are TRBV19 and TRBJ2-4; D is perhaps TRBD1 (5 bases). Trimming cost V 3 bases and J 0 bases, with 9 bases left between them. Germline V gene data show CDR1 as LNHDA and CDR2 as SQIVND (reference sequence). The CDR3 runs to 15 residues. This CDR3 is CASSIPGSAKNIQYF. The DNA of the CDR3 is TGTGCCAGTAGTATTCCAGGGTCAGCCAAAAACATTCAGTACTTC.

The chain is built from TRBV29-1 and TRBJ2-2, with D perhaps TRBD1 (6 bases). The CDR3 loop spans 14 amino acids. V was trimmed by 7 bases and J by 1 base, leaving 13 bases between them. The V gene's germline CDR1 is SQVTM and CDR2 ANQGSEA. CDR3 coding DNA: TGCAGCGCCAAGGACAGCATGAACACCGGGGAGCTGTTTTTT. It encodes CSAKDSMNTGELFF.

This clone was observed a single time. The V gene is TRBV4-2, the J gene TRBJ2-7; 9 bases are a match to TRBD1. The CDR3 has 15 residues. CDR1 and CDR2 (germline): LGHNA, YNFKEQ. V shed 4 bases, J shed 1 base, and the junction held 5 bases outside the gene matches. CDR3 nucleotides: TGTGCCAGCAGCCGGGCGGGACAGGGTTCCTACGAGCAGTACTTC. This gives the protein CASSRAGQGSYEQYF.

V usage is TRBV19 and J usage is TRBJ2-7; 9 nucleotides align to TRBD2. Trimming took 6 bases from V and 4 from J; bases not matched to a gene: 10. The CDR3 is made up of 15 amino acids. Per germline, CDR1 LNHDA and CDR2 SQIVND (reference sequence). The CDR3 is CASSLSGRIGYEQYF. In DNA, the CDR3 is TGTGCCAGTAGCCTTAGCGGGAGAATTGGATACGAGCAGTACTTC.